One and the same sample provided the 13 T cell receptor beta chains below, sequenced in a study of shared clonotypes between healthy human individuals. Data came from immunoSEQ multiplex PCR; TCRdb stores just in-frame clones and leaves some out. The sample includes roughly 1 million clones, about 75% of them seen just once. The sequencing sample was made of memory CD4+ T cells sorted from blood. As for subset: CD45RA-negative fraction. Receptors originate from a man between 18 and 35 years old in good health.

This chain joins TRBV10-3 and TRBJ2-3; D possibly corresponds to TRBD2 (6 bases). This CDR3 is 16 amino acids long. Germline CDR1 and CDR2: ENHRY and SYGVKD. V shed 0 bases and J shed 4 bases, with 14 bases lying between them. The CDR3 DNA reads TGTGCCATCAGTGAGTCGCCGACTAGGGTGGCAGATACGCAGTATTTT. Its translation is CAISESPTRVADTQYF.

The chain combines TRBV6-5 with TRBJ1-3; D is uncertain. The CDR3 covers 15 residues. V lost 2 bases to trimming and J lost 0 bases, with 8 bases between them. Looked up from germline, CDR1 is MNHEY and CDR2 is SVGAGI. The CDR3 DNA follows: TGTGCCAGCAGTTACAAGTATAACTCTGGAAACACCATATATTTT. It is translated as CASSYKYNSGNTIYF.

V is TRBV10-2 and J is TRBJ2-7, with D tentatively TRBD1 (6 bases). Deletions cut 0 bases from V and 1 base from J, with 10 bases between. Per germline, CDR1 WSHSY and CDR2 SAAADI. The CDR3 is 15 amino acids. CDR3: CASSESLGQSYEQYF. The CDR3 nucleotides read TGCGCCAGCAGTGAGTCCCTTGGACAGTCCTACGAGCAGTACTTC.

This chain uses TRBV10-3 with TRBJ2-7; D possibly corresponds to TRBD2 (7 bases). Germline V gene data show CDR1 as ENHRY and CDR2 as SYGVKD. Trimming stripped 5 bases from V and 6 bases from J, with 23 bases between. The CDR3 consists of 16 residues. The CDR3 is CAISSGGGSRSGEQYF. The CDR3 DNA follows: TGTGCCATCAGTTCCGGGGGCGGGAGTCGATCTGGCGAGCAGTACTTC.

The chain joins TRBV19 to TRBJ1-1; D may be TRBD1 (5 bases). CDR1 is LNHDA, CDR2 SQIVND, per germline (reference sequence). Trimming removed 3 bases from V and 10 bases from J, with 18 bases in between. The CDR3 has 14 residues. CDR3: CASSIQGTARGAFF. DNA of the CDR3: TGTGCCAGTAGTATCCAAGGAACGGCTAGGGGAGCTTTCTTT.

On this clone: The same CDR3 is also encoded by other DNA sequences in this sample. This sequence joins TRBV5-1 and TRBJ1-1, with 7 bases fitting TRBD1. This CDR3 spans 14 amino acids. Germline V gene lookup returns CDR1 SGHRS and CDR2 YFSETQ. J gave up 1 base and V 1 base, and 1 base lay outside the gene matches. The CDR3 DNA reads as TGCGCCAGCAGCTTGAGGACAGGGAACACTGAAGCTTTCTTT. It encodes CASSLRTGNTEAFF. The full variable domain, rest sourced from reference TRBV5-1 and TRBJ1-1, is KAGVTQTPRYLIKTRGQQVTLSCSPISGHRSVSWYQQTPGQGLQFLFEYFSETQRNKGNFPGRFSGRQFSNSRSEMNVSTLELGDSALYLCASSLRTGNTEAFFGQGTRLTVV.

The chain joins TRBV28 to TRBJ1-1; unclear D gene. This CDR3 has 13 residues. V was cut by 7 bases and J by 2 bases, with 11 bases left in between. Germline V gene sequence: CDR1 MDHEN, CDR2 SYDVKM. CDR3 nucleotides: TGTGCCAGCACTGGAATCGGAAACACTGAAGCTTTCTTT. Amino acid sequence: CASTGIGNTEAFF. Together with reference TRBV28 and TRBJ1-1, the CDR3 gives the full variable domain: DVKVTQSSRYLVKRTGEKVFLECVQDMDHENMFWYRQDPGLGLRLIYFSYDVKMKEKGDIPEGYSVSREKKERFSLILESASTNQTSMYLCASTGIGNTEAFFGQGTRLTVV.

This chain uses TRBV2 with TRBJ2-1, with D possibly being TRBD2 (5 bases). The germline V gene has CDR1 SNHLY and CDR2 FYNNEI. V was shortened by 8 bases and J by 6 bases, with 17 bases between the two germline ends. The CDR3 is made up of 14 amino acids. This chain's CDR3 is CASGYRRSTNEQFF. DNA for the CDR3: TGTGCCAGCGGGTATCGGAGGAGTACCAATGAGCAGTTCTTC.

The chain has TRBV30 and TRBJ2-7; D unresolved. The V gene lost 0 bases and the J gene lost 7 bases, with 7 bases spanning the gap. Germline CDR1 GTSNPN, CDR2 SVGIG (reference sequence). The length of the CDR3 is 11 residues. CDR3 DNA: TGTGCCTGGAGTGTACGAAAGGAGCAGTACTTC. It yields the protein CAWSVRKEQYF.

The J gene is TRBJ1-2, the V gene TRBV6-5; no clear D gene. This CDR3 has 13 residues. The germline V gene has CDR1 MNHEY and CDR2 SVGAGI. V was trimmed by 10 bases and J by 4 bases, leaving 16 bases between them. In DNA form, the CDR3 reads TGTGCCACCCTGCCCCCAGGAACCTATGGCTACACCTTC. Translating it yields CATLPPGTYGYTF.

The chain couples TRBV5-8 to TRBJ1-2, with 10 nucleotides matching TRBD1. Germline CDR1 is SGHTS and CDR2 is YDEGEE. There are 15 residues in the CDR3. Trimming at V came to 0 bases and at J to 6 bases, leaving 5 bases not matched to a gene. CDR3: CASSLGDRGAHGYTF. DNA of the CDR3: TGTGCCAGCAGCTTGGGGGACAGGGGCGCTCATGGCTACACCTTC.

The J gene is TRBJ1-3, the V gene TRBV5-1; 7 bases agree with TRBD1. Germline lookup yields CDR1 SGHRS and CDR2 YFSETQ. CDR3 size: 15 residues. V dropped 4 bases and J dropped 4; count of bases not matched to a gene: 8. CDR3 loop: CASSGGTVGGNTIYF. CDR3 coding DNA: TGCGCCAGCAGCGGGGGGACAGTAGGAGGAAACACCATATATTTT.

The gene calls are TRBV5-1 and TRBJ2-2; D is unresolved. The CDR3 sequence is 16 residues long. The germline gives CDR1 SGHRS, CDR2 YFSETQ. The V end was cut by 5 bases, the J end by 6 bases, with 20 bases between. CDR3 sequence reads: CASRHSAKSPPGELFF. The CDR3 bases are TGCGCCAGCAGACACAGCGCGAAGTCCCCTCCCGGGGAGCTGTTTTTT.